One sample yielded the 2 T cell receptor beta chains listed below, sequenced in a study of shared clonotypes between healthy human individuals. Data came from immunoSEQ multiplex PCR; TCRdb stores just in-frame clones and leaves some out. The sample shows around 1.1 million clones, approximately 75% of them seen only once. Input material: memory CD4+ T cells from PBMCs. The sample's subset: CD45RA-negative fraction. The source is a man in his late teens or twenties in good health. Some clones in this sample may be carry-over from other donors' samples.

CDR3 nucleotide sequence: TGTGCCAGCAGTCTAAGGGACAGTGGAGAGACCCAGTACTTC. Translating gives CASSLRDSGETQYF. V usage is TRBV27 and J usage is TRBJ2-5, with TRBD1 matching over 7 bases. Germline CDR1 is MNHEY and CDR2 is SMNVEV (reference sequence). The V gene end was trimmed by 5 bases and the J gene end by 4 bases; junction bases not matched to a gene: 7. CDR3 size: 14 residues.

This clone was counted at least ten times. The chain combines TRBV6-6 with TRBJ1-1; 7 nucleotides agree with TRBD1. This CDR3 region has 14 residues. Germline-derived CDR1 and CDR2 are MNHNY and SVGAGI (reference sequence). V shed 7 bases and J 1 base; nucleotides not matched to a gene: 6. CDR3 sequence: CASNAGTANTEAFF. The CDR3 DNA is TGTGCCAGCAATGCCGGGACAGCGAACACTGAAGCTTTCTTT.